The 28 T cell receptor beta chains reported below all come from one sample, sequenced in a study of T cells in Graves' hyperthyroidism and ophthalmopathy (dated by TCRdb to the late 2010s). The method was multiplex PCR. Sequenced on an Illumina HiSeq 2000. The TCR beta CDR3 regions were amplified from the RNA transcripts. A first-round RT-PCR of the TCR CDR3 used the HTBI primer set with the Qiagen OneStep RT-PCR kit. Using fastp at Q25 and MiXCR, TCRdb reprocessed the public reads and kept productive beta chains. Each CDR3 protein appears once, grouped with its most common genes and DNA. This sample lists roughly 750,000 distinct CDR3 sequences; about a sixth were detected once. Over 7.5% of the sample comes from the top ten. Sequences were obtained from blood. These receptors were taken from a man between 18 and 35 years old with Graves' hyperthyroidism.

This clonotype was counted a few times. Given the absence of the conserved phenylalanine or tryptophan at the CDR3 end, a read error is likely. The rearrangement joins TRBV7-2 to TRBJ2-1, with TRBD2 matching over 8 bases. Germline V gene sequence: CDR1 SGHTA, CDR2 FQGNSA. After removal of 6 bases from V and 1 base from J, the junction contained 2 bases not matched to a gene. This CDR3 comprises 14 residues. The CDR3 DNA reads as TGTGCCAGCAGTCCTAGCGGGTCCTACAATGAGCAGTTCCTC. Translating it yields CASSPSGSYNEQFL.

In this sample, this clonotype turned up many times. V and J are TRBV5-1 and TRBJ2-1; 9 nucleotides align to TRBD2. Looked up from germline, CDR1 is SGHRS and CDR2 is YFSETQ. The CDR3 is 14 amino acids. Losses at the gene ends were 5 bases for V and 3 bases for J; bases not matched to a gene: 3. In DNA form, the CDR3 reads TGCGCCAGCAGAGAGACTAGCGGCTACAATGAGCAGTTCTTC. Residues: CASRETSGYNEQFF.

This clonotype was seen many times. The J gene is TRBJ2-3, the V gene TRBV2; D remains unclear. V dropped 7 bases and J dropped 5 bases, with 13 bases sitting between them. From germline, CDR1 is SNHLY and CDR2 FYNNEI. CDR3 length equals 13 residues. CDR3: CASTYLLGDTQYF. CDR3 nucleotide sequence: TGTGCCAGCACCTATCTTCTTGGAGATACGCAGTATTTT. Variable domain in full (rest from reference TRBV2 and TRBJ2-3): EPEVTQTPSHQVTQMGQEVILRCVPISNHLYFYWYRQILGQKVEFLVSFYNNEISEKSEIFDDQFSVERPDGSNFTLKIRSTKLEDSAMYFCASTYLLGDTQYFGPGTRLTVL.

This sequence joins TRBV10-2 and TRBJ1-1; D may be TRBD1 (5 bases). Germline V lookup: CDR1 WSHSY, CDR2 SAAADI. Trimming removed 7 bases from V and 5 bases from J, with 17 bases in between. This CDR3 region has 14 residues. CDR3 residues: CASTERSGRTEAFF. The CDR3 region has the DNA TGCGCCAGCACAGAACGGTCAGGGAGGACTGAAGCTTTCTTT.

The sample holds many counts of this clonotype. The J gene is TRBJ1-1, the V gene TRBV6-1; D is uncertain. Germline V gene sequence: CDR1 MNHNS, CDR2 SASEGT. The CDR3 is 15 residues long. Trimming cost V 5 bases and J 1 base, with 14 bases left between them. The CDR3 nucleotides read TGTGCCAGCAGTCTCTATTCCGCACCGAACACTGAAGCTTTCTTT. It encodes CASSLYSAPNTEAFF.

The chain is built from TRBV28 and TRBJ1-3, with D possibly being TRBD1 (5 bases). The CDR3 has 15 amino acids. The germline V gene has CDR1 MDHEN and CDR2 SYDVKM. Trimming shortened V by 6 bases and J by 4 bases, and 16 bases separated the two germline ends. In DNA, the CDR3 is TGTGCCAGCAGCCCTAGGGACTCTGGCGGAAACACCATATATTTT. Residues: CASSPRDSGGNTIYF. Looking up the rest from reference TRBV28 and TRBJ1-3 gives the full variable domain: DVKVTQSSRYLVKRTGEKVFLECVQDMDHENMFWYRQDPGLGLRLIYFSYDVKMKEKGDIPEGYSVSREKKERFSLILESASTNQTSMYLCASSPRDSGGNTIYFGEGSWLTVV.

This clonotype was recorded at least ten times. This chain uses TRBV2 with TRBJ1-6, with D unresolved. The CDR3 is made up of 13 amino acids. The V end was cut by 5 bases, the J end by 12 bases, with 14 bases between. Looked up from germline, CDR1 is SNHLY and CDR2 is FYNNEI. CDR3: CASSPGNSGPLHF. Written as DNA, the CDR3 is TGTGCCAGCAGTCCCGGGAATTCAGGACCCCTCCACTTT.

The chain employs TRBV7-9 and TRBJ2-2; 7 bases match TRBD1. V was clipped by 5 bases and J by 4 bases; unmatched bases: 19. The length of the CDR3 is 19 residues. Looked up from germline, CDR1 is SEHNR and CDR2 is FQNEAQ (reference sequence). CDR3 protein: CASSRPGTEFSIGTGELFF. CDR3 sequence (DNA): TGTGCCAGCAGCCGGCCCGGGACAGAATTTTCGATCGGCACCGGGGAGCTGTTTTTT. Full variable domain (missing parts from reference TRBV7-9 and TRBJ2-2): DTGVSQNPRHKITKRGQNVTFRCDPISEHNRLYWYRQTLGQGPEFLTYFQNEAQLEKSRLLSDRFSAERPKGSFSTLEIQRTEQGDSAMYLCASSRPGTEFSIGTGELFFGEGSRLTVL.

J is TRBJ2-2 and V is TRBV7-3; tentatively, D is TRBD1 (5 bases). CDR1 SGHTA and CDR2 FQGTGA come from the germline V gene. The CDR3 is 17 amino acids. Trimming cost V 1 base and J 0 bases, with 12 bases left between them. The DNA for the CDR3 is TGTGCCAGCAGCTTAAGCGTACAGGATGCGAACACCGGGGAGCTGTTTTTT. This translates into CASSLSVQDANTGELFF. Together with reference TRBV7-3 and TRBJ2-2, the CDR3 gives the full variable domain: GAGVSQTPSNKVTEKGKYVELRCDPISGHTALYWYRQSLGQGPEFLIYFQGTGAADDSGLPNDRFFAVRPEGSVSTLKIQRTERGDSAVYLCASSLSVQDANTGELFFGEGSRLTVL.

CDR3 sequence reads: CSPRLGVDTQYF. The DNA for the CDR3 is TGCAGCCCCCGACTAGGTGTAGATACGCAGTATTTT. The chain carries TRBV29-1 and TRBJ2-3, with D tentatively TRBD2 (6 bases). CDR1 is SQVTM and CDR2 is ANQGSEA in the germline V gene. CDR3 size: 12 residues. V dropped 8 bases and J dropped 5 bases, with 14 bases sitting between them.

At least ten counts were recorded for this clonotype. The chain has TRBV28 and TRBJ2-7, with D possibly being TRBD2 (6 bases). V was shortened by 1 base and J by 6 bases, with 10 bases between the two germline ends. The CDR3 is 13 residues long. Looked up from germline, CDR1 is MDHEN and CDR2 is SYDVKM. The CDR3 coding sequence is TGTGCCAGCAGTTTATCTTCCGGGGGCGAGCAGTACTTC. It encodes CASSLSSGGEQYF.

This clonotype has a single count. This chain uses TRBV11-3 with TRBJ2-1, with D perhaps matching TRBD2 (5 bases). Between the trimmed V and J ends, which lost 1 base and 0 bases, there was a span of 13 bases. Germline CDR1 SGHNT, CDR2 YENEEA. This CDR3 region has 17 residues. DNA of the CDR3: TGTGCCAGCAGCTTAGCGGCTCGAGGGAGCTCCTACAATGAGCAGTTCTTC. Translation: CASSLAARGSSYNEQFF. The complete variable domain, with remaining parts taken from reference TRBV11-3 and TRBJ2-1, reads EAGVVQSPRYKIIEKKQPVAFWCNPISGHNTLYWYLQNLGQGPELLIRYENEEAVDDSQLPKDRFSAERLKGVDSTLKIQPAELGDSAVYLCASSLAARGSSYNEQFFGPGTRLTVL.

This clonotype came up many times. The chain couples TRBV28 to TRBJ2-6; D is uncertain. Trimming removed 3 bases from V and 4 bases from J, with 7 bases in between. From germline, CDR1 is MDHEN and CDR2 SYDVKM. This CDR3 has 14 amino acids. The CDR3, as DNA: TGTGCCAGCAGTTTCCAATTAGGGGCCAACGTCCTGACTTTC. This codes for CASSFQLGANVLTF.

The table lists this clonotype with a few counts. The gene calls are TRBV7-9 and TRBJ2-5; unclear D gene. This CDR3 has 13 residues. The ends were cut back, 0 bases at V and 7 bases at J, with 9 bases in the middle. The germline CDR1 and CDR2 sequences are SEHNR and FQNEAQ (reference sequence). CDR3 in amino acids: CASSLASPRTQYF. The CDR3 DNA sequence: TGTGCCAGCAGCTTAGCTAGCCCGAGGACCCAGTACTTC.

This chain connects TRBV20-1 to TRBJ2-1; D is uncertain. The V end lost 0 bases, the J end lost 4 bases, and 16 bases lay between the germline ends. This CDR3 comprises 16 residues. Germline CDR1 is DFQATT and CDR2 is SNEGSKA (reference sequence). The CDR3 coding sequence is TGCAGTGCTAGAGATTTGGTGAAGATCTTGTACAATGAGCAGTTCTTC. Its translation is CSARDLVKILYNEQFF.

This clonotype came up a few times. This chain joins TRBV6-1 and TRBJ1-4, with D perhaps matching TRBD1 (5 bases). CDR3 size: 14 residues. Trimming removed 3 bases at V and 8 bases at J, with 13 bases between. Germline CDR1 MNHNS, CDR2 SASEGT. The CDR3 here is CASSDGAFNEKLFF. The CDR3 nucleotides are TGTGCCAGCAGTGATGGGGCCTTTAACGAAAAACTGTTTTTT.

This clonotype showed up just a few times. A much larger clone lies a single base off, so this may be a read error. The V gene is TRBV7-9, the J gene TRBJ2-1, with D possibly matching TRBD1 (6 bases). This CDR3 region has 17 residues. CDR1 is SEHNR, CDR2 FQNEAQ, per germline (reference sequence). CDR3 bases: TGTGTCAGCAGCTTCCCGGGACACTCAGGACTTTCGGATGAGCAGTTCTTC. Residues: CVSSFPGHSGLSDEQFF.

This clonotype occurred many times. The chain recombines TRBV30 with TRBJ2-3, with D maybe TRBD2 (6 bases). Germline values: CDR1 GTSNPN, CDR2 SVGIG (reference sequence). This CDR3 comprises 15 residues. V lost 0 bases and J lost 4, with 14 bases in between. The CDR3 is CAWSVGGTAADTQYF. The CDR3 nucleotides are TGTGCCTGGAGTGTAGGCGGGACTGCGGCAGATACGCAGTATTTT. Combining the CDR3 with reference TRBV30 and TRBJ2-3 gives the whole variable domain SQTIHQWPATLVQPVGSPLSLECTVEGTSNPNLYWYRQAAGRGLQLLFYSVGIGQISSEVPQNLSASRPQDRQFILSSKKLLLSDSGFYLCAWSVGGTAADTQYFGPGTRLTVL.

The chain links TRBV5-1 to TRBJ1-2; D remains ambiguous. V dropped 0 bases and J dropped 6 bases, with 12 bases sitting between them. This CDR3 has 14 amino acids. Germline CDR1 reads SGHRS; CDR2 reads YFSETQ. CDR3 sequence reads: CASSLAGRLDGYTF. The CDR3 nucleotides read TGCGCCAGCAGCTTGGCCGGACGGTTGGATGGCTACACCTTC.

This rearrangement joins TRBV9 to TRBJ1-1; 7 nucleotides agree with TRBD1. CDR1 and CDR2 (germline): SGDLS, YYNGEE. J was trimmed by 3 bases and V by 1 base; bases with no gene match: 6. CDR3 length equals 15 residues. The CDR3 bases are TGTGCCAGCAGCGTAACAGGGGCGGGAGACACTGAAGCTTTCTTT. Translated, it gives CASSVTGAGDTEAFF.

This clonotype showed up many times. This chain joins TRBV27 and TRBJ2-7; TRBD1 is a possible D gene (6 bases). CDR3 size: 11 residues. The germline V gene encodes CDR1 MNHEY and CDR2 SMNVEV (reference sequence). V lost 9 bases and J 4 bases, leaving 10 bases between the germline ends. The CDR3 nucleotides are TGTGCCAGAAAGAGGGGGTACGAGCAGTACTTC. Amino acids: CARKRGYEQYF.

On this clonotype: A much more abundant neighbour one base away suggests this may be a read error. Here the CDR3 reads CASSWGWLGTEALF. CDR3 sequence (DNA): TGTGCCAGCAGTTGGGGATGGCTGGGCACTGAAGCTCTCTTT. V gene TRBV28 combines with J gene TRBJ1-1; D remains ambiguous. The CDR3 consists of 14 residues. Germline CDR1 and CDR2: MDHEN and SYDVKM.

This clonotype was detected a few times. The junction and the germline gene differ at one end; a read error may be behind it. The V call is TRBV3-1, the J call TRBJ1-1; the match to TRBD1 covers 10 bases. CDR3 length: 16 amino acids. Per germline, CDR1 LGHDT and CDR2 YNNKEL (reference sequence). In DNA, the CDR3 is TGTGCCAGCAGCCTGGAGACAGGGGGCGAAAGCACTGGAGCTTTCTTT. It is translated as CASSLETGGESTGAFF. The full variable domain, in which reference TRBV3-1 and TRBJ1-1 provide the parts outside the CDR3, is DTAVSQTPKYLVTQMGNDKSIKCEQNLGHDTMYWYKQDSKKFLKIMFSYNNKELIINETVPNRFSPKSPDKAHLNLHINSLELGDSAVYFCASSLETGGESTGAFFGQGTRLTVV.

In its sample, this clonotype was seen a few times. The CDR3 sequence is CAISDRATGQPQHF. The CDR3 DNA reads TGTGCCATCTCGGACAGGGCTACGGGGCAGCCCCAGCATTTT. The chain couples TRBV10-3 to TRBJ1-5; 8 nucleotides match TRBD1. The CDR3 is 14 residues long. The trim removed 8 bases at V and 7 bases at J, leaving 10 bases unmatched. Germline CDR1 is ENHRY and CDR2 is SYGVKD.

This clonotype was picked up many times. The chain uses TRBV7-2 and TRBJ2-5; D perhaps matches TRBD2 (5 bases). Trimming pared 1 base from V and 5 bases from J, leaving 11 bases between. The CDR3 consists of 14 residues. Germline CDR1 SGHTA, CDR2 FQGNSA. CDR3 sequence reads: CASSLVLASETQYF. CDR3 sequence (DNA): TGTGCCAGCAGCTTAGTTCTAGCAAGCGAGACCCAGTACTTC.

A note on this clonotype: Germline and junction disagree at one end, which may indicate a read error. The DNA for the CDR3 is TGCGCCAGCATCCAAGAAAGGTATCAGCCCCAGCATTTT. Its protein product is CASIQERYQPQHF. The chain employs TRBV4-1 and TRBJ1-5, with unresolved D. The CDR3 is made up of 13 amino acids. CDR1 is MGHRA and CDR2 is YSYEKL in the germline V gene.

This clonotype occurred a few times. V gene TRBV29-1 combines with J gene TRBJ2-7, with TRBD1 identical over 7 bases. This CDR3 contains 15 residues. V dropped 4 bases and J dropped 3; count of bases not matched to a gene: 12. CDR1 SQVTM and CDR2 ANQGSEA come from the germline V gene. The CDR3 nucleotides read TGCAGCGTTGGGACAGGTCGGAATTGGTTCTACGAGCAGTACTTC. Its translation: CSVGTGRNWFYEQYF.

This clonotype was seen repeatedly, ten times or more. The chain employs TRBV29-1 and TRBJ2-3; D unresolved. V was trimmed by 7 bases and J by 0 bases, leaving 17 bases between them. Per the germline V gene, CDR1 is SQVTM and CDR2 is ANQGSEA. The length of the CDR3 is 15 residues. This CDR3 is CSAVPDPASTDTQYF. Written as DNA, the CDR3 is TGCAGCGCTGTACCAGACCCGGCTAGCACAGATACGCAGTATTTT.